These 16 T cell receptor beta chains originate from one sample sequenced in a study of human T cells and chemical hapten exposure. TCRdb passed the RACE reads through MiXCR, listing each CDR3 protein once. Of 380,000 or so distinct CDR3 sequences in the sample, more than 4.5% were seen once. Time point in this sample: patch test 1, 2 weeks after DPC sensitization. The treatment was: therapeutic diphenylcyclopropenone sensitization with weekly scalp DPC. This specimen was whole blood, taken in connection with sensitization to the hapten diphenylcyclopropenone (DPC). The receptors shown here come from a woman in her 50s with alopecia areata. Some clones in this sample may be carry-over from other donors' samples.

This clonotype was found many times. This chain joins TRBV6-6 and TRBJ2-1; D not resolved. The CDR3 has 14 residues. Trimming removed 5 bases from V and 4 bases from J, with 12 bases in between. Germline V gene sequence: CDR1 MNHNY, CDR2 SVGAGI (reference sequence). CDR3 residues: CASSTRTVYNEQFF. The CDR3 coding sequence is TGTGCCAGCAGTACTCGGACGGTATACAATGAGCAGTTCTTC.

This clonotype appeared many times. Here the CDR3 reads CASSSPDGGYGYTF. The DNA of the CDR3 is TGTGCCAGCAGTTCACCCGACGGAGGCTATGGCTACACCTTC. The chain combines TRBV6-5 with TRBJ1-2; D not certain. There are 14 residues in the CDR3. Germline V CDR1 and CDR2: MNHEY, SVGAGI. Trimming stripped 4 bases from V and 4 bases from J, with 13 bases between.

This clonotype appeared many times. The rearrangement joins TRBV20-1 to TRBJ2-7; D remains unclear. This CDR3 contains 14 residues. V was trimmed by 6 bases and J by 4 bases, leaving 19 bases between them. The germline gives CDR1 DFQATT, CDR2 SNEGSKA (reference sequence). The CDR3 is CSAAHGLGGYEQYF. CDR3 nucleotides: TGCAGTGCCGCCCATGGTCTGGGTGGGTACGAGCAGTACTTC.

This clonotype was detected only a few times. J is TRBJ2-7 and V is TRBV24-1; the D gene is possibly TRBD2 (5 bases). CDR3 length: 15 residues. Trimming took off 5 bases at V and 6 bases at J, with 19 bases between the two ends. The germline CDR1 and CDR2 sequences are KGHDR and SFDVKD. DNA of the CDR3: TGTGCCACCAGTGCCCGTGACGGTGGTCGGGGCGAGCAGTACTTC. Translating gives CATSARDGGRGEQYF.

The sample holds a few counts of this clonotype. Written as DNA, the CDR3 is TGCAGCGTCCCCGCCGGGACCGAGAATGAGCAGTTCTTC. Its protein product is CSVPAGTENEQFF. The V and J genes are TRBV29-1 and TRBJ2-1; D is possibly TRBD1 or TRBD2 (5 bases each). The ends were cut back, 6 bases at V and 7 bases at J, with 16 bases in the middle. CDR3 length: 13 residues. The germline V gene has CDR1 SQVTM and CDR2 ANQGSEA.

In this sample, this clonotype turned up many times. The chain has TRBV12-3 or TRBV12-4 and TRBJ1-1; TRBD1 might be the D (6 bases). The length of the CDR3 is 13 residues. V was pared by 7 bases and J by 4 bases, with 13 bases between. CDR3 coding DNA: TGTGCCAGCACCGTACAGGGTGTCACTGAAGCTTTCTTT. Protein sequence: CASTVQGVTEAFF.

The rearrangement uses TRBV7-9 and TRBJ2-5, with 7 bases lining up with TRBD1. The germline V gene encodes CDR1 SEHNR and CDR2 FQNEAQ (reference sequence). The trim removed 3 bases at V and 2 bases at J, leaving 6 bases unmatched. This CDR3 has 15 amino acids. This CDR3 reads CASSFRLQGQETQYF. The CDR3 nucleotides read TGTGCCAGCAGCTTCCGATTACAGGGGCAAGAGACCCAGTACTTC.

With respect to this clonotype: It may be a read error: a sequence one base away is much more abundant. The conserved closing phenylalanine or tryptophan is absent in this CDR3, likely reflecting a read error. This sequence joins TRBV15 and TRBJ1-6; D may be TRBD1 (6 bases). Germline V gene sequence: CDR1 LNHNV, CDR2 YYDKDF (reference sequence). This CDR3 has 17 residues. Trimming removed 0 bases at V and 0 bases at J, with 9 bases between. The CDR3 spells CATSRDRGSSYNSPLHS. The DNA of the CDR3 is TGTGCCACCAGCAGAGACAGGGGAAGCTCCTATAATTCACCCCTCCACTCT.

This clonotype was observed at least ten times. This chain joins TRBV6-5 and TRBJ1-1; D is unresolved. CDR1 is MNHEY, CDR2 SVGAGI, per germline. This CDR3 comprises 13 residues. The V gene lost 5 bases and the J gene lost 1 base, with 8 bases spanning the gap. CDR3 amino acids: CASSPRENTEAFF. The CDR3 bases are TGTGCCAGCAGTCCACGGGAGAACACTGAAGCTTTCTTT.

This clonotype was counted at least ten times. CDR3 amino acids: CASSGSIPGEQYF. In DNA, the CDR3 is TGCGCCAGCAGCGGTAGCATCCCGGGGGAGCAGTACTTC. The chain joins TRBV5-1 to TRBJ2-7; D might be TRBD2 (5 bases). Between the trimmed V and J ends, which lost 4 bases and 7 bases, there was a span of 15 bases. Germline CDR1 is SGHRS and CDR2 is YFSETQ. The CDR3 totals 13 residues.

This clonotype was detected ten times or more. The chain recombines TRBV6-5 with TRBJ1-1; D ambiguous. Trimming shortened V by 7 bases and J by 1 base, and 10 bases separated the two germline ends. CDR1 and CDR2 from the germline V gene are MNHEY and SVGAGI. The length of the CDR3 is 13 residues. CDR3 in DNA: TGTGCCAGCACCCTGACATCGAACACTGAAGCTTTCTTT. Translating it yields CASTLTSNTEAFF.

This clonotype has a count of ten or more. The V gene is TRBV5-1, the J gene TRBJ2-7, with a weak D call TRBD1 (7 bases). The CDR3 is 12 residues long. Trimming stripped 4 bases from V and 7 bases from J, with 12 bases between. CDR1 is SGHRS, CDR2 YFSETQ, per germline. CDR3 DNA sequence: TGCGCCAGCAGCGTACAGGGGAGGGAGCAGTACTTC. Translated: CASSVQGREQYF.

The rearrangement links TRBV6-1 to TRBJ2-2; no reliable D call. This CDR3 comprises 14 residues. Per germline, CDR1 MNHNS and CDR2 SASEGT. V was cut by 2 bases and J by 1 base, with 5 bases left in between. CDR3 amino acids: CASSEKGNTGELFF. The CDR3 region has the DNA TGTGCCAGCAGTGAAAAGGGGAACACCGGGGAGCTGTTTTTT.

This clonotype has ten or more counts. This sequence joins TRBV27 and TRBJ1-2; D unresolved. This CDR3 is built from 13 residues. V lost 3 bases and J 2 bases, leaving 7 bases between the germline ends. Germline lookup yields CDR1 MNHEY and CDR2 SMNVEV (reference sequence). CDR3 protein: CASSFEGNYGYTF. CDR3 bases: TGTGCCAGCAGTTTTGAGGGCAACTATGGCTACACCTTC.

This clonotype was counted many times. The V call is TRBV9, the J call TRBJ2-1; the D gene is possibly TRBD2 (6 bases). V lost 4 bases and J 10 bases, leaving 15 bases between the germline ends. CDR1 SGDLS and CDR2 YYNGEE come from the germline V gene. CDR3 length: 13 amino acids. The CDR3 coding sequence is TGTGCCAGCAGCCCAAGGAGGGAATGGGAGCAGTTCTTC. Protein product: CASSPRREWEQFF.

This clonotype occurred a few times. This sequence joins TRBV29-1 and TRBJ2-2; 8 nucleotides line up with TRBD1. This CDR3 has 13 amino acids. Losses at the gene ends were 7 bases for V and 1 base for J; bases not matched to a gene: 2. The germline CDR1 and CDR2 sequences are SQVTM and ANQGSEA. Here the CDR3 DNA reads TGCAGCGGTGGACAGGGGAACACCGGGGAGCTGTTTTTT. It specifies CSGGQGNTGELFF.